This T cell receptor beta chain was identified in a study of CD8 T cells in ankylosing spondylitis. This CDR3 is 10 amino acids long. Germline CDR1 and CDR2: SQVTM and ANQGSEA. V was shortened by 4 bases and J by 4 bases, with 4 bases between the two germline ends. Many counts were recorded for this clonotype. MiXCR, run by TCRdb on the 5' RACE reads, gives a single entry per CDR3 protein. The table includes more than 150,000 distinct CDR3 sequences, 11% detected once. The sequencing input was blood, either unsorted or a sorted T cell fraction (not recorded which). V and J are TRBV29-1 and TRBJ2-5; no firm D call. The receptor was isolated from a male donor with ankylosing spondylitis or in good health (not recorded which). CDR3 in DNA: TGCAGCGTTGTTGGAGAGACCCAGTACTTC. Its translation is CSVVGETQYF.